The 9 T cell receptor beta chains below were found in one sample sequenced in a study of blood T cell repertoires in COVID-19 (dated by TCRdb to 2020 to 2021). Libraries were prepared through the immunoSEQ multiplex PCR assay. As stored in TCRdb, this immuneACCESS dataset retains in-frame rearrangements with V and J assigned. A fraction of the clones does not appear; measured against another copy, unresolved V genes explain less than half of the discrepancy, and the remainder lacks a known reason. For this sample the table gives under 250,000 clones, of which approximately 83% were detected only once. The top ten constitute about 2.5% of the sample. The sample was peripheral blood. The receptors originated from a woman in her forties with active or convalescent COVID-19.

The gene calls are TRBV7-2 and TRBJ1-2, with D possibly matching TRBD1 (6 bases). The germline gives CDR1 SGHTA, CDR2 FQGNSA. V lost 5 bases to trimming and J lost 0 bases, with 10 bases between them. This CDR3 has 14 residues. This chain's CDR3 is CASSPQGSNYGYTF. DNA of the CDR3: TGTGCCAGCAGCCCACAGGGTTCTAACTATGGCTACACCTTC. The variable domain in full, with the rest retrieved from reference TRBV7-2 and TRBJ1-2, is GAGVSQSPSNKVTEKGKDVELRCDPISGHTALYWYRQSLGQGLEFLIYFQGNSAPDKSGLPSDRFSAERTGGSVSTLTIQRTQQEDSAVYLCASSPQGSNYGYTFGSGTRLTVV.

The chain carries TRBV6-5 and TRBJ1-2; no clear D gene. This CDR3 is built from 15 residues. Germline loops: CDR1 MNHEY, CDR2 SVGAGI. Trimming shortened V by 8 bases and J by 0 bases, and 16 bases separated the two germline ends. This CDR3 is CASLTETYPNYGYTF. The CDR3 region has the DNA TGTGCCAGCCTGACTGAAACCTACCCTAACTATGGCTACACCTTC.

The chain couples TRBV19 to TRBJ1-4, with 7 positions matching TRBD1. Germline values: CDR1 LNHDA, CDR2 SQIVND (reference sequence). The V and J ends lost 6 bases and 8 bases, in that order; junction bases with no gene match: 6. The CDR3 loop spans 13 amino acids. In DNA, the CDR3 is TGTGCCAGTAGCGACAGGGCGGGAGAAAAACTGTTTTTT. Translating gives CASSDRAGEKLFF.

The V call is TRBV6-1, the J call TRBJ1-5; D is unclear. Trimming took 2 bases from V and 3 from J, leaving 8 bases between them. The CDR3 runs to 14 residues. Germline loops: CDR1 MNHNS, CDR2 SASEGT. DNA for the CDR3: TGTGCCAGCAGTGAATGGCAGGACAATCAGCCCCAGCATTTT. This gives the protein CASSEWQDNQPQHF.

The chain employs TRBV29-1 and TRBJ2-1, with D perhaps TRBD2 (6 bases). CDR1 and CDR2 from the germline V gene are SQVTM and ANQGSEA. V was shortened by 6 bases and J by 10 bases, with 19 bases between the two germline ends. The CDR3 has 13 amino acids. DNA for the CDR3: TGCAGCGTAGATAAGGTGGAGGGCGAAGAGCAGTTCTTC. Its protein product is CSVDKVEGEEQFF.

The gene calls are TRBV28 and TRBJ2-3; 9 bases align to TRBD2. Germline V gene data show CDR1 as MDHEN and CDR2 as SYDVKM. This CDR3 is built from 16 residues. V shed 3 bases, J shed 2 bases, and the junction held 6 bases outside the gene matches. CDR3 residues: CASSLGTSSSTDTQYF. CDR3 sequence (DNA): TGTGCCAGCAGTTTGGGGACTAGCAGCTCCACAGATACGCAGTATTTT.

In DNA form, the CDR3 reads TGTGCCAGCAGCTTACTAGCAGCGAGCTCCTACAATGAGCAGTTCTTC. Translation: CASSLLAASSYNEQFF. The rearrangement links TRBV7-3 to TRBJ2-1; D may be TRBD2 (5 bases). The V end was cut by 2 bases, the J end by 0 bases, with 11 bases between. The germline V gene encodes CDR1 SGHTA and CDR2 FQGTGA. This CDR3 contains 16 residues. The full variable domain, with the rest looked up from reference TRBV7-3 and TRBJ2-1, is GAGVSQTPSNKVTEKGKYVELRCDPISGHTALYWYRQSLGQGPEFLIYFQGTGAADDSGLPNDRFFAVRPEGSVSTLKIQRTERGDSAVYLCASSLLAASSYNEQFFGPGTRLTVL.

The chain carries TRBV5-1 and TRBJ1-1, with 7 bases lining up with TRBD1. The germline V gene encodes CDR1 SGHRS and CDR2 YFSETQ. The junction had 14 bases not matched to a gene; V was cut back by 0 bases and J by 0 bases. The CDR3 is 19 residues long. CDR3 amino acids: CASSLGGRTGRIMNTEAFF. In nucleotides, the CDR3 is TGCGCCAGCAGCTTGGGCGGTCGGACAGGACGGATCATGAACACTGAAGCTTTCTTT.

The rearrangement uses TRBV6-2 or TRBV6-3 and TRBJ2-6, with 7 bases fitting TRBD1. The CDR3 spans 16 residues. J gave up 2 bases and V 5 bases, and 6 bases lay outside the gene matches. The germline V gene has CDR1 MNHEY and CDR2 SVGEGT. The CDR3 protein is CASSKKGAPGANVLTF. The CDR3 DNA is TGTGCCAGCAGTAAAAAGGGGGCTCCTGGGGCCAACGTCCTGACTTTC.